These 10 T cell receptor beta chains were all obtained from the same sample, sequenced in a study of T cells in Graves' hyperthyroidism and ophthalmopathy. RNA transcripts provided the source from which TCR beta CDR3 regions were amplified. HTBI primers were the set used in a first-round RT-PCR of the TCR CDR3. In TCRdb, the multiplex PCR reads were re-called with MiXCR into one record per CDR3 protein. The repertoire holds 660,000 or so distinct CDR3 sequences, with just under 45% as singletons. The sequencing input was peripheral blood or thyroid tissue (not recorded which). The source is an adult man with Graves' disease, either hyperthyroidism or ophthalmopathy (not recorded which).

Comments on this clonotype: The junction and the germline gene differ at one end; a read error may be behind it. The chain carries TRBV10-2 and TRBJ2-7; D gene uncertain. CDR3 length equals 14 residues. Germline CDR1 is WSHSY and CDR2 is SAAADI. The DNA for the CDR3 is TGTGCCAGCAGCCAAGATAACGGGTTCGGCGAGCAGTACTTC. It translates to CASSQDNGFGEQYF.

V and J are TRBV2 and TRBJ1-1; D not certain. Germline V gene lookup returns CDR1 SNHLY and CDR2 FYNNEI. The CDR3 covers 13 residues. Trimming shortened V by 5 bases and J by 7 bases, and 14 bases separated the two germline ends. DNA for the CDR3: TGTGCCAGCAGTAAATGGTCGCGAAGTGAAGCTTTCTTT. Amino acids: CASSKWSRSEAFF.

V and J are TRBV7-8 and TRBJ2-2, with TRBD2 matching 10 bases. The CDR3 runs 17 residues. V shed 2 bases, J shed 3 bases, and the junction held 6 bases outside the gene matches. Germline CDR1 is SGHVS and CDR2 is FQNEAQ. CDR3 protein: CASSLRAGGPDTGELFF. CDR3 DNA sequence: TGTGCCAGCAGCTTACGAGCGGGGGGGCCGGACACCGGGGAGCTGTTTTTT.

The chain employs TRBV12-3 or TRBV12-4 and TRBJ1-5; tentatively, D is TRBD1 (6 bases). Between the trimmed V and J ends, which lost 3 bases and 4 bases, there was a span of 16 bases. The CDR3 spans 16 residues. For the CDR3, the DNA is TGTGCCAGCAGTTTCGGGGGGGCTAGAGTTAATCAGCCCCAGCATTTT. It yields the protein CASSFGGARVNQPQHF.

J is TRBJ2-6 and V is TRBV20-1, with a weak D call TRBD1 (6 bases). Looked up from germline, CDR1 is DFQATT and CDR2 is SNEGSKA (reference sequence). Trimming took 1 base from V and 4 from J, leaving 11 bases between them. There are 15 residues in the CDR3. The CDR3 region has the DNA TGCAGTGCTAGAGGTGGGGGCTCCGGGGCCAACGTCCTGACTTTC. Its protein product is CSARGGGSGANVLTF.

In this sample, this clonotype turned up a few times. This rearrangement joins TRBV2 to TRBJ1-3; D gene ambiguous. The germline CDR1 and CDR2 sequences are SNHLY and FYNNEI. CDR3 length: 15 residues. V lost 5 bases and J lost 0, with 11 bases in between. CDR3 in amino acids: CASSTGSSSGNTIYF. The CDR3 DNA follows: TGTGCCAGCAGTACGGGATCAAGCTCTGGAAACACCATATATTTT. The entire variable domain, with the rest obtained from reference TRBV2 and TRBJ1-3, is as follows: EPEVTQTPSHQVTQMGQEVILRCVPISNHLYFYWYRQILGQKVEFLVSFYNNEISEKSEIFDDQFSVERPDGSNFTLKIRSTKLEDSAMYFCASSTGSSSGNTIYFGEGSWLTVV.

This rearrangement joins TRBV12-3 or TRBV12-4 to TRBJ2-7, with TRBD1 matching over 7 bases. The ends lost 7 bases at V and 0 bases at J; junction bases unmatched: 9. CDR3 length: 15 residues. CDR3 protein: CASTTPRDSSYEQYF. For the CDR3, the DNA is TGTGCCAGCACCACTCCCCGGGACAGCTCCTACGAGCAGTACTTC.

This clonotype was counted a few times. The chain employs TRBV2 and TRBJ2-5; 7 nucleotides line up with TRBD1. The CDR3 contains 15 residues. CDR1 SNHLY and CDR2 FYNNEI come from the germline V gene. Trimming took 5 bases from V and 6 from J; bases not matched to a gene: 12. The CDR3 is CASSPTRQGWKTQYF. The DNA for the CDR3 is TGTGCCAGCAGTCCCACCCGACAGGGTTGGAAGACCCAGTACTTC.

The sample holds many counts of this clonotype. This sequence joins TRBV2 and TRBJ1-5, with D hard to call. Germline assignment: CDR1 SNHLY and CDR2 FYNNEI. There are 14 residues in the CDR3. V was cut by 3 bases and J by 6 bases, with 12 bases left in between. CDR3 amino acids: CASSDYGEGQPQHF. Here the CDR3 DNA reads TGTGCCAGCAGTGACTATGGGGAGGGTCAGCCCCAGCATTTT.

The gene calls are TRBV7-8 and TRBJ1-1; D remains ambiguous. The V gene lost 3 bases and the J gene lost 2 bases, with 10 bases spanning the gap. The CDR3 covers 14 residues. Germline values: CDR1 SGHVS, CDR2 FQNEAQ. CDR3 sequence reads: CASSFALGNTEAFF. CDR3 nucleotides: TGTGCCAGCAGCTTCGCCCTGGGTAACACTGAAGCTTTCTTT.